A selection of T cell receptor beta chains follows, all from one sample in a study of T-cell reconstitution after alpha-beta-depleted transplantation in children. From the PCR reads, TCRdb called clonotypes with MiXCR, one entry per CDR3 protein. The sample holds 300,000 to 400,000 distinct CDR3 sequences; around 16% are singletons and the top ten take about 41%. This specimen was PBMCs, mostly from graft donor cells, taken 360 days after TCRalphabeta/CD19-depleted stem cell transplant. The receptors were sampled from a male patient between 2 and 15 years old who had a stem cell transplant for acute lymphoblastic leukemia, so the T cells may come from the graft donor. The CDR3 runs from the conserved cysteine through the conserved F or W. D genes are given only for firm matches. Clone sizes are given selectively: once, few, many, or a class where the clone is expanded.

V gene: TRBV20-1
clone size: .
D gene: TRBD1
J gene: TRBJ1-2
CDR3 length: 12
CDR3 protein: CSASRQGVGYTF
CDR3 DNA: TGCAGTGCTAGCCGGCAGGGGGTAGGCTACACCTTC

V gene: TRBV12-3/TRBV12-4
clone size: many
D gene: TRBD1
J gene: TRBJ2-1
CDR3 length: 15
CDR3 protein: CASSFRQGFRGEQFF
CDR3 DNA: TGTGCCAGCAGTTTTAGACAGGGTTTTCGCGGTGAGCAGTTCTTC

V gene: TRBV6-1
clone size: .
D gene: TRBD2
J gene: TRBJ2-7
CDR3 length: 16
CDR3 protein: CASSPPGSGRPYEQYF
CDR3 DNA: TGTGCCAGCAGTCCCCCCGGAAGCGGGAGACCCTACGAGCAGTACTTC

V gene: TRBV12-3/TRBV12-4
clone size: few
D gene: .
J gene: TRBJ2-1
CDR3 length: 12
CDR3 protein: CASSLREIEQFF
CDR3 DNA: TGTGCCAGCAGTTTAAGGGAGATTGAGCAGTTCTTC

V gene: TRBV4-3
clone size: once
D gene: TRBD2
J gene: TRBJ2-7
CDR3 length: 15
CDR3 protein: CASSRSLAGTYEQYF
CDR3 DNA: TGCGCCAGCAGCCGGTCCTTAGCGGGTACCTACGAGCAGTACTTC

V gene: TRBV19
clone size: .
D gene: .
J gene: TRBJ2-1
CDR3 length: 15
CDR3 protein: CASAYFGQGINEQFF
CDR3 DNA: TGTGCCAGTGCCTACTTCGGTCAGGGGATAAATGAGCAGTTCTTC

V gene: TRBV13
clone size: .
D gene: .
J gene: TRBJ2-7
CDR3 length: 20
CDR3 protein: CASSLSVFGTGLPRSYEQYF
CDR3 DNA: TGTGCCAGCAGCTTATCAGTCTTTGGAACCGGACTTCCTAGATCTTACGAGCAGTACTTC

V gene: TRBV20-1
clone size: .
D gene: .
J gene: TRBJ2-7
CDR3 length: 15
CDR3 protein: CSPVGGDGLTYEQYF
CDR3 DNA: TGCAGCCCCGTAGGCGGAGACGGGCTCACCTACGAGCAGTACTTC

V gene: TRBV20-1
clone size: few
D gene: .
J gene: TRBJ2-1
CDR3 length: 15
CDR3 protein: CSATMLASDYNEQFF
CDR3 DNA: TGCAGTGCCACCATGTTGGCTAGCGACTACAATGAGCAGTTCTTC

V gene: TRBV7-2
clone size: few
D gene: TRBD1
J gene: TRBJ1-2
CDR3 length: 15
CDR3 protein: CASSPRQGFLRGYTF
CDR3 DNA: TGTGCCAGCAGCCCCCGACAGGGTTTCCTACGCGGCTACACCTTC

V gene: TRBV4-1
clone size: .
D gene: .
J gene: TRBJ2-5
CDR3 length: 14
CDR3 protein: CASSQSQGRETQYF
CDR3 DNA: TGCGCCAGCAGCCAAAGCCAGGGGCGGGAGACCCAGTACTTC

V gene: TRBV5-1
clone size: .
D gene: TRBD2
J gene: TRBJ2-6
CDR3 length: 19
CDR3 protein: CASSLRLAGRSSGANVLTF
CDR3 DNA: TGCGCCAGCAGCTTGAGACTAGCGGGACGAAGCTCTGGGGCCAACGTCCTGACTTTC

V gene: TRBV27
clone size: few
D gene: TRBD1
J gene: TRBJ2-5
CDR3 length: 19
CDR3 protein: CASSQTTGGARGLEETQYF
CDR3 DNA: TGTGCCAGCAGTCAGACCACAGGGGGCGCGAGGGGATTAGAGGAGACCCAGTACTTC

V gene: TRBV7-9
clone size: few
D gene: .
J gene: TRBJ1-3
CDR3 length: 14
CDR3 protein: CASRTDRAGNTIYF
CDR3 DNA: TGTGCCAGCAGAACGGACAGAGCGGGAAACACCATATATTTT

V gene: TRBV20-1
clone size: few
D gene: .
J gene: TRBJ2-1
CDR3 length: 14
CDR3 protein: CSAAQGTGSNEQFF
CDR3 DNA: TGCAGTGCTGCACAGGGTACTGGGAGCAATGAGCAGTTCTTC

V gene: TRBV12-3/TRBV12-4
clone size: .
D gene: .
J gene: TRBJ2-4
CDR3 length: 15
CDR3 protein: CASSLTGPIKNIQYF
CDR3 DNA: TGTGCCAGCAGTTTAACAGGGCCCATTAAAAACATTCAGTACTTC

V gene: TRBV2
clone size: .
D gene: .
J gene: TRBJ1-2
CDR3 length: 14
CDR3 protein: CASSEEGFGYGYTF
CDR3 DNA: TGTGCCAGCAGTGAAGAGGGATTTGGCTATGGCTACACCTTC

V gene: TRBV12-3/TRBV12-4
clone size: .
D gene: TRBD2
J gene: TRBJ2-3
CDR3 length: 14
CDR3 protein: CASSPRTSRGTQYF
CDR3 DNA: TGTGCCAGCAGTCCCAGGACTAGCAGGGGTACGCAGTATTTT

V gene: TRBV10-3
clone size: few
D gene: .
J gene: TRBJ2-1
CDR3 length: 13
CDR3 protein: CAISPGATGEQFF
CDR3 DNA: TGTGCCATCAGTCCGGGGGCAACGGGTGAGCAGTTCTTC

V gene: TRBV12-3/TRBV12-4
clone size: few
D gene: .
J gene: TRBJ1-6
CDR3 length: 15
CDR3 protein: CASSPTGFGSVTLHF
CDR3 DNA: TGTGCCAGCAGTCCAACAGGGTTCGGTTCGGTCACCCTCCACTTT

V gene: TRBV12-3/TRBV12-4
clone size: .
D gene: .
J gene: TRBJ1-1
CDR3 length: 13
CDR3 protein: CASSQAPGTEAFF
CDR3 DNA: TGTGCCAGCAGTCAAGCCCCCGGGACGGAAGCTTTCTTT

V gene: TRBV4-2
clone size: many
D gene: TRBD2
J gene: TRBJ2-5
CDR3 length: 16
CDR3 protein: CASSQEATSGQETQYF
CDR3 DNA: TGTGCCAGCAGCCAAGAGGCGACTAGCGGTCAAGAGACCCAGTACTTC

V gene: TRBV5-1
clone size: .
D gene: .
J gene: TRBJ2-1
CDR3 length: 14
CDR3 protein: CASSAYGPGDEQFF
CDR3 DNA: TGCGCCAGCAGCGCATATGGACCTGGTGATGAGCAGTTCTTC

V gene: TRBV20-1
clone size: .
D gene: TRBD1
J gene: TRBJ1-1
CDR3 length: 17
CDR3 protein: CSAHQPTTGGQGGEAFF
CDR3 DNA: TGCAGTGCCCACCAACCCACGACAGGGGGCCAAGGTGGTGAAGCTTTCTTT

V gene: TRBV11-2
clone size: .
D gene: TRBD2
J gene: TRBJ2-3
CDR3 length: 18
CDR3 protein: CASSLGGLAGGGTDTQYF
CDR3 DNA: TGTGCCAGCAGCTTAGGGGGACTAGCGGGAGGTGGCACAGATACGCAGTATTTT

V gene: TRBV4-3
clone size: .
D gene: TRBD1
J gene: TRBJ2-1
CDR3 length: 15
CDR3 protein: CASSRRRQGAGEQFF
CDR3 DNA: TGCGCCAGCAGCCGACGAAGACAGGGGGCAGGTGAGCAGTTCTTC

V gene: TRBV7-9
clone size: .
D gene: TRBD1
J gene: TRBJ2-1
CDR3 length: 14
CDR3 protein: CASRKGQGVLEQFF
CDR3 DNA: TGTGCCAGCAGAAAGGGACAGGGGGTGTTGGAGCAGTTCTTC

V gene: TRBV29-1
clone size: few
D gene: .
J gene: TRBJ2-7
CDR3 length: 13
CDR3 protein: CSARDPRVYEQYF
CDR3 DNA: TGCAGCGCTCGGGACCCCCGGGTCTACGAGCAGTACTTC

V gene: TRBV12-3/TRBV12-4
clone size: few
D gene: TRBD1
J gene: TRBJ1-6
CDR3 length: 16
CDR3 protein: CASSLTGGAYNSPLHF
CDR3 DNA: TGTGCCAGCAGTTTGACAGGGGGCGCTTATAATTCACCCCTCCACTTT

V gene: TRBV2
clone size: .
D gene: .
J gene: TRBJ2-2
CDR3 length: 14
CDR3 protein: CASSAGRRTGELFF
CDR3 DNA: TGTGCCAGCAGCGCCGGACGGCGCACCGGGGAGCTGTTTTTT

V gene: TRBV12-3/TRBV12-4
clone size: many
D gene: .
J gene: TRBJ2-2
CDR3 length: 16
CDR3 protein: CASIITPSLVTGELFF
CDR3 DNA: TGTGCCAGCATCATAACGCCCAGCTTAGTCACCGGGGAGCTGTTTTTT